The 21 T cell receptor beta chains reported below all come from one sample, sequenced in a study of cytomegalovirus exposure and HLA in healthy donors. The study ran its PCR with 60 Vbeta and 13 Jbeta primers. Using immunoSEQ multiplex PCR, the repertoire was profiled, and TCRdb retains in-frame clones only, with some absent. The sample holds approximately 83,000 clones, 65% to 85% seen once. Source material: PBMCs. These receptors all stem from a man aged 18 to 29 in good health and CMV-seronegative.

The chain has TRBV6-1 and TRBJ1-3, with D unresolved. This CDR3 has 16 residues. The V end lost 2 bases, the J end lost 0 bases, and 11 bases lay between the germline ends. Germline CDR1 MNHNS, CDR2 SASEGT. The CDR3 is CASSEMRVVSGNTIYF. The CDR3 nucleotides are TGTGCCAGCAGTGAAATGCGAGTGGTCTCTGGAAACACCATATATTTT.

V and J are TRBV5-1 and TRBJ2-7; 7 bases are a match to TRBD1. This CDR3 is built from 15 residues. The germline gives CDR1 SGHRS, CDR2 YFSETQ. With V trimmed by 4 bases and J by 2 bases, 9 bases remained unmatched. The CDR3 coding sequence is TGCGCCAGCAGCCCCCGGGACAGTAAACCCTACGAGCAGTACTTC. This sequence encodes CASSPRDSKPYEQYF.

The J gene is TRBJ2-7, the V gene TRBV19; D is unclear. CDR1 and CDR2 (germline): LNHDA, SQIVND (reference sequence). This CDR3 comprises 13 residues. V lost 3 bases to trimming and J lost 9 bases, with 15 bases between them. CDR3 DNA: TGTGCCAGTAGTATCCCCGCCCCGGCGGTGCAGTACTTC. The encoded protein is CASSIPAPAVQYF.

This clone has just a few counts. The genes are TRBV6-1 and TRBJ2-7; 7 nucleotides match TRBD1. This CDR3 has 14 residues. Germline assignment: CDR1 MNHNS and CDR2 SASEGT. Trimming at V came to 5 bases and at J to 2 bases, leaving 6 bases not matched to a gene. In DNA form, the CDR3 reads TGTGCCAGCAGTATAGGACAGGAGGCCTACGAGCAGTACTTC. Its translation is CASSIGQEAYEQYF.

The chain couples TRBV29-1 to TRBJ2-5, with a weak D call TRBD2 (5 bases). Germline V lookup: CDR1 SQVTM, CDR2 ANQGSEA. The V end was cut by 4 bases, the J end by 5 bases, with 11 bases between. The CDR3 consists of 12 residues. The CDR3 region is CSVAYPSETQYF. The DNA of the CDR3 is TGCAGCGTTGCTTACCCTAGCGAGACCCAGTACTTC.

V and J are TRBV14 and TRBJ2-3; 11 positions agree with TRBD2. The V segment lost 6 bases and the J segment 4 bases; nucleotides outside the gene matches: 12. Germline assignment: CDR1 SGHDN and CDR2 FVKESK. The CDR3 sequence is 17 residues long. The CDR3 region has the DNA TGTGCCAGCAGTAGGCTAGCGGGGGGCTACCGTCCAGATACGCAGTATTTT. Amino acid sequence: CASSRLAGGYRPDTQYF.

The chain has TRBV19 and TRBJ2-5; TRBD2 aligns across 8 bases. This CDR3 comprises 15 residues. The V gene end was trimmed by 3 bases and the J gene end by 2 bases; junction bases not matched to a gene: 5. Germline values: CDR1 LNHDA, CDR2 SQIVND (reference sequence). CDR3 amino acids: CASSILSGGQETQYF. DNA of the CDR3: TGTGCCAGTAGTATCCTGAGCGGGGGTCAAGAGACCCAGTACTTC. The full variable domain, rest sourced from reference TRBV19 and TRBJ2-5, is DGGITQSPKYLFRKEGQNVTLSCEQNLNHDAMYWYRQDPGQGLRLIYYSQIVNDFQKGDIAEGYSVSREKKESFPLTVTSAQKNPTAFYLCASSILSGGQETQYFGPGTRLLVL.

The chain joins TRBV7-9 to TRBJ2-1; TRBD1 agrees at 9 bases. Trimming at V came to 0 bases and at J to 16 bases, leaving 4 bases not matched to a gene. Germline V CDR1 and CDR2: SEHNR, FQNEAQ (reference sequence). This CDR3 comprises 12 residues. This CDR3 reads CASSLAGTGNFF. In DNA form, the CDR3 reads TGTGCCAGCAGCTTAGCAGGGACAGGGAATTTCTTC.

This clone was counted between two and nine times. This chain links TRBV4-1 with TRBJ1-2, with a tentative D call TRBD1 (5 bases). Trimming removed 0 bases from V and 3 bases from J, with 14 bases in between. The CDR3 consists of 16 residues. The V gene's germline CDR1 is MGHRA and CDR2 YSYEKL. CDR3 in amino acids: CASSQEMGGMDYGYTF. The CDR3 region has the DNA TGCGCCAGCAGCCAAGAAATGGGGGGGATGGACTATGGCTACACCTTC.

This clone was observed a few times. DNA of the CDR3: TGTGCCAGCAGTAGCCCTTCTAGCGGGGGTTTCGAGCAGTACTTC. Translated: CASSSPSSGGFEQYF. The chain recombines TRBV27 with TRBJ2-7; 10 bases are shared with TRBD2. Looked up from germline, CDR1 is MNHEY and CDR2 is SMNVEV (reference sequence). Losses at the gene ends were 5 bases for V and 6 bases for J; bases not matched to a gene: 10. The CDR3 has 15 amino acids.

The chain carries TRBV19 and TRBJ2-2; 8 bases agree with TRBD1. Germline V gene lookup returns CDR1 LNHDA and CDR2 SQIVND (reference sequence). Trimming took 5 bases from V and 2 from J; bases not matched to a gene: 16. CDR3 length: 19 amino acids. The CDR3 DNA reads TGTGCCAGTAGTCCGTTTACCCAGGGGGCTTATGTTAACACCGGGGAGCTGTTTTTT. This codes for CASSPFTQGAYVNTGELFF.

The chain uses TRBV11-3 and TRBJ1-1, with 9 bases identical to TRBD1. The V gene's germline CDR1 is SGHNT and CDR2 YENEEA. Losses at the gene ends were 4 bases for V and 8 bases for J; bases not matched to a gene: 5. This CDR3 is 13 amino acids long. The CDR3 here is CASSYGTGREAFF. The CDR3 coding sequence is TGTGCCAGCAGCTACGGGACAGGGAGAGAAGCTTTCTTT.

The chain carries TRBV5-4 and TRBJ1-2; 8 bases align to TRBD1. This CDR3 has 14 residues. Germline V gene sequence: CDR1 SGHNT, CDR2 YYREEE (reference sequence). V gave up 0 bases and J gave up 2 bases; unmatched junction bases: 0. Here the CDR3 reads CASSLGDRNYGYTF. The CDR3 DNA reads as TGTGCCAGCAGCTTGGGGGACAGGAACTATGGCTACACCTTC.

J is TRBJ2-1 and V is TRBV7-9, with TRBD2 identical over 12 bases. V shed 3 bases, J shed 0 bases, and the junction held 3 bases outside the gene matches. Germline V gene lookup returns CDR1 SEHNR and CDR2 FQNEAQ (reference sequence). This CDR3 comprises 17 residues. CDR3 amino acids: CASSFATSGSSYNEQFF. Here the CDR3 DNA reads TGTGCCAGCAGCTTCGCGACTAGCGGGAGCTCCTACAATGAGCAGTTCTTC.

This chain's CDR3 is CASSLGWTDDRGGTEAFF. The CDR3 bases are TGCGCCAGCAGCTTGGGCTGGACGGATGATCGGGGGGGCACTGAAGCTTTCTTT. V and J are TRBV5-1 and TRBJ1-1; weak D call: TRBD1 (5 bases). The CDR3 sequence is 18 residues long. The germline CDR1 and CDR2 sequences are SGHRS and YFSETQ. Trimming removed 0 bases from V and 4 bases from J, with 22 bases in between.

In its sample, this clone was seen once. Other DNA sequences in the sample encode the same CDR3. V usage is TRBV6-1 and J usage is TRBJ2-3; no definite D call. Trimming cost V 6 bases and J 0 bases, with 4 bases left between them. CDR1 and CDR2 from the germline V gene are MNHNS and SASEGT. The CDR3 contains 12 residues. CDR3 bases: TGTGCCAGCAGCCTCAGCACAGATACGCAGTATTTT. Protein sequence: CASSLSTDTQYF.

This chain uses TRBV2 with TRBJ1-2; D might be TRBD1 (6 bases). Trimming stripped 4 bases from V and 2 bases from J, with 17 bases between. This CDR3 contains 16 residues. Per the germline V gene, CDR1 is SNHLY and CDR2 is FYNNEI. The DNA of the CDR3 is TGTGCCAGCAGTGGAGTGGTGGGGGCGGAAAACTATGGCTACACCTTC. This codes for CASSGVVGAENYGYTF.

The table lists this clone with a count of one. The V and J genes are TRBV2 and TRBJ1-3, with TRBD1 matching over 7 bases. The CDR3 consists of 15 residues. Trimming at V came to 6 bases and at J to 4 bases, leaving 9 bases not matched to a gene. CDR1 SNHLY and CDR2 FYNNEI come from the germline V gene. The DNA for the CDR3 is TGTGCCAGCAGGAGGGGGCAGGGCCAAGGAAACACCATATATTTT. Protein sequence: CASRRGQGQGNTIYF.

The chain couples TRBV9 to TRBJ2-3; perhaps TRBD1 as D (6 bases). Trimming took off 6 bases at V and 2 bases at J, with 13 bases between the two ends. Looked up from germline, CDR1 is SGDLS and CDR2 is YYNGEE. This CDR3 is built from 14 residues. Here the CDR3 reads CASTTGLVTDTQYF. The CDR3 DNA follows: TGTGCCAGCACTACAGGGCTTGTCACAGATACGCAGTATTTT.

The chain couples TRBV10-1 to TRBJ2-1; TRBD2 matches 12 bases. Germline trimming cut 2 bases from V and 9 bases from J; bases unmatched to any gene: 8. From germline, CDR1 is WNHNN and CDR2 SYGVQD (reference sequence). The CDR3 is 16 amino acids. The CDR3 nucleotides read TGCGCCAGCAGTGAGCTAGCGGGGGGGCCGCGTTTTGAGCAGTTCTTC. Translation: CASSELAGGPRFEQFF.

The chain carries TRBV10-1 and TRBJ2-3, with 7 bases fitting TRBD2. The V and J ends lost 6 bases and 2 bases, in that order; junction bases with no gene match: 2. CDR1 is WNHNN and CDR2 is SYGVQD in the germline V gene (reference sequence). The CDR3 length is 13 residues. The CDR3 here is CASSAGDTDTQYF. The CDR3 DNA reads TGCGCCAGCAGCGCGGGAGACACAGATACGCAGTATTTT.